A single TCR beta chain is shown here with its context. Antigen specificity is unknown. The germline V gene encodes CDR1 SGHAT and CDR2 FQNNGV. V dropped 6 bases and J dropped 7 bases, with 18 bases sitting between them. CDR3 size: 15 residues. The data were produced by immunoSEQ multiplex PCR, yet TCRdb's version contains in-frame clones alone and is incomplete. The sample records 300,000 to 350,000 clones, roughly 90% being singletons. This sample stems from a study of Ad26.COV2.S vaccination and SARS-CoV-2 variants. As for the study in general: This donor came from the COV1001 trial of Ad26.COV2.S.

Treatment here: approximately 18 received Ad26.COV2.S at low or high dose, single or two shots; 5 received placebo; per-sample allocation not given. All samples were drawn on day 63, counting from the first vaccine or placebo injection. Study-wide points: Compared with placebo recipients, vaccine recipients had higher spike-specific TCR breadth.

The V gene is TRBV11-2, the J gene TRBJ1-4; D not resolved. This TCR was sampled from a person between 18 and 65 years old who received the Ad26.COV2.S COVID-19 vaccine or a placebo. Material: peripheral blood, obtained in a trial of Ad26.COV2.S vaccine versus placebo. The CDR3 DNA reads as TGTGCCAGCAGTCGGGCCAGAACCTCCGGTGAAAAACTGTTTTTT. Translating it yields CASSRARTSGEKLFF.